This T cell receptor (beta chain) was sequenced for a study of early T cells in non-severe SARS-CoV-2 infection. Study information: Chains were unpaired, as sequencing was done on bulk RNA from unsorted whole blood. General observations from the study: Lookups in VDJdb leaned toward anti-spike CD8 responses and missed private and CD4 specificities.

This clonotype was recorded many times. What it recognizes is unknown. Individual cDNA molecules carried attached unique molecular identifiers. One entry per CDR3 protein, called by TCRdb with MiXCR from the 5' RACE reads. The sample records some 30,000 distinct CDR3 sequences, roughly 4% being singletons. The source is an adult who was a healthcare worker with PCR-confirmed SARS-CoV-2 infection or an uninfected control (not recorded which). Sequenced sample: whole blood.

CDR3 residues: CASSIGDGRDEQYF. In DNA, the CDR3 is TGTGCCAGCAGCATTGGGGACGGGCGCGACGAGCAGTACTTC. The V gene is TRBV28, the J gene TRBJ2-7, with D possibly being TRBD1 or TRBD2 (5 bases each). This CDR3 region has 14 residues. The V end was cut by 6 bases, the J end by 5 bases, with 17 bases between. Germline loops: CDR1 MDHEN, CDR2 SYDVKM.